Included here is one T cell receptor beta chain sequence, with context. Its antigen remains unidentified. Researchers took RNA transcripts and amplified the TCR beta CDR3 regions from them. First-round RT-PCR of the TCR CDR3 relied on the HTBI primer set. TCRdb ran MiXCR on the multiplex PCR reads and lists one entry per CDR3 protein. The sample carries about 500,000 distinct CDR3 sequences, roughly 45% recorded once. Diagnosis relied on clinical symptoms, serum thyroxine and TRAb, thyroid ultrasound and orbital computed tomography. The CDR3 is made up of 13 amino acids. V was shortened by 5 bases and J by 9 bases, with 16 bases between the two germline ends. Germline V gene sequence: CDR1 SGHTA, CDR2 FQGNSA. The sample originates from a study of T cells in Graves' hyperthyroidism and ophthalmopathy. Study-wide findings and caveats: Blood held most thyroid clonotypes expanded above 0.001 frequency.

The chain links TRBV7-2 to TRBJ2-5; D unclear. Sequencing input: peripheral blood or thyroid tissue (not recorded which). This clonotype was sampled from an adult woman with Graves' disease, either hyperthyroidism or ophthalmopathy (not recorded which). CDR3 sequence reads: CASSQDLDQPQYF. The CDR3 DNA reads as TGTGCCAGCAGCCAAGATCTGGATCAGCCCCAGTACTTC.